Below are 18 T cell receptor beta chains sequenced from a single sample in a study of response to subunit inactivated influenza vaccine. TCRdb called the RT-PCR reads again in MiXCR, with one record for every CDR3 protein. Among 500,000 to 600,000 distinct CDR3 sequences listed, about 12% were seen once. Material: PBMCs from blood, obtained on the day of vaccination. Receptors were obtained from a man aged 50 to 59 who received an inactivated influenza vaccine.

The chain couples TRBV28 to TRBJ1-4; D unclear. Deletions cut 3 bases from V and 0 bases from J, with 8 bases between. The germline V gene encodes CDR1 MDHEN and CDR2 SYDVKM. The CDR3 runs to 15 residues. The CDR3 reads CASSFYAATNEKLFF. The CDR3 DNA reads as TGTGCCAGCAGTTTCTATGCTGCAACTAATGAAAAACTGTTTTTT. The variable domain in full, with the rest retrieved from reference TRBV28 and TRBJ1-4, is DVKVTQSSRYLVKRTGEKVFLECVQDMDHENMFWYRQDPGLGLRLIYFSYDVKMKEKGDIPEGYSVSREKKERFSLILESASTNQTSMYLCASSFYAATNEKLFFGSGTQLSVL.

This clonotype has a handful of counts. For the CDR3, the DNA is TGCAGTGCTAGGGACCCAGTGCTAGCGGGAGGCGAGCAGTACTTC. Protein product: CSARDPVLAGGEQYF. J is TRBJ2-7 and V is TRBV20-1, with 11 bases lining up with TRBD2. V trimming: 3 bases; J trimming: 6 bases; junction bases outside the gene matches: 10. The CDR3 contains 15 residues. Germline V CDR1 and CDR2: DFQATT, SNEGSKA (reference sequence).

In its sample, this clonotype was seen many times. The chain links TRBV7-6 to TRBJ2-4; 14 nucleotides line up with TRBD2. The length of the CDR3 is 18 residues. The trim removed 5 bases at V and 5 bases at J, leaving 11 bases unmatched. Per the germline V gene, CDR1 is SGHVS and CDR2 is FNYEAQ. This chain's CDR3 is CASSRLAGGGGTENIQYF. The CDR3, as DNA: TGTGCCAGCAGCCGACTAGCGGGAGGGGGGGGTACGGAAAACATTCAGTACTTC.

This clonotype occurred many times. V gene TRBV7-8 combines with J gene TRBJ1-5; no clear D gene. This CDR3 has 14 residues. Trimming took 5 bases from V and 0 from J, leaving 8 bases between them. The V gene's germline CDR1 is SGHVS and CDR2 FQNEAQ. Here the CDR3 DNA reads TGTGCCAGCAGCCCTATGGTTAGCAATCAGCCCCAGCATTTT. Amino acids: CASSPMVSNQPQHF.

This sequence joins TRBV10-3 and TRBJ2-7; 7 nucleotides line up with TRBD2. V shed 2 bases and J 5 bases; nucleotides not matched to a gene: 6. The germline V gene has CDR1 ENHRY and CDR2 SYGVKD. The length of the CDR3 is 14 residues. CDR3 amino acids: CAISEGREIDEQYF. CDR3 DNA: TGTGCCATCAGTGAGGGGAGGGAGATAGACGAGCAGTACTTC.

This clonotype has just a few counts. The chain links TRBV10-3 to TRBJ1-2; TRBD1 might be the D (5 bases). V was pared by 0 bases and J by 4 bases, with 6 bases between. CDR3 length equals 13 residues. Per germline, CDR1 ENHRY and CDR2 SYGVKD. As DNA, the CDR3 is TGTGCCATCAGTGAGTCGGACACCTATGGCTACACCTTC. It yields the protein CAISESDTYGYTF.

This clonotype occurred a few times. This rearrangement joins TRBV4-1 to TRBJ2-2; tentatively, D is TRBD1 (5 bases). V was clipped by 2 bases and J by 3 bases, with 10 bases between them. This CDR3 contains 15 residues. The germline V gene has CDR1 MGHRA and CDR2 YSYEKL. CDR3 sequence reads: CASSQQGWDTGELFF. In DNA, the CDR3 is TGCGCCAGCAGCCAACAGGGCTGGGACACCGGGGAGCTGTTTTTT.

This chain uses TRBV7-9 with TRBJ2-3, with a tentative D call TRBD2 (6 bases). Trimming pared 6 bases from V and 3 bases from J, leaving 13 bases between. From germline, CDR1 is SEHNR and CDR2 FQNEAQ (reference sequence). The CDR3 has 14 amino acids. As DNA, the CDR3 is TGTGCCAGCAGATCAAGACTAGTTACAGATACGCAGTATTTT. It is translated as CASRSRLVTDTQYF. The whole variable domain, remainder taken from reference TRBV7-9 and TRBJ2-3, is DTGVSQNPRHKITKRGQNVTFRCDPISEHNRLYWYRQTLGQGPEFLTYFQNEAQLEKSRLLSDRFSAERPKGSFSTLEIQRTEQGDSAMYLCASRSRLVTDTQYFGPGTRLTVL.

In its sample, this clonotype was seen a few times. CDR3 DNA sequence: TGTGCCAGCAGCCCGGGACTAGCGAACTCCTACAATGAGCAGTTCTTC. Translating gives CASSPGLANSYNEQFF. The rearrangement links TRBV12-3 or TRBV12-4 to TRBJ2-1; TRBD2 matches 10 bases. The CDR3 extends over 16 amino acids. Germline trimming cut 6 bases from V and 0 bases from J; bases unmatched to any gene: 5.

The CDR3 bases are TGTGCCAGCAGTACGGCGGGGCCCACCGGGGAGCTGTTTTTT. Encoded protein: CASSTAGPTGELFF. The chain uses TRBV25-1 and TRBJ2-2, with a possible D match to TRBD2 (6 bases). The germline V and J ends were trimmed by 5 bases and 4 bases, with 11 bases remaining between them. Germline loops: CDR1 MGHDK, CDR2 SYGVNS. CDR3 length: 14 amino acids.

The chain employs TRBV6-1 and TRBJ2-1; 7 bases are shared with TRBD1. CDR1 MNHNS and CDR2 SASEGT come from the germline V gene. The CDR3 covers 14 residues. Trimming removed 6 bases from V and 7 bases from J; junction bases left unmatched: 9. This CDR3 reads CASRTDREENEQFF. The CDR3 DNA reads TGTGCCAGCAGAACCGACAGGGAAGAGAATGAGCAGTTCTTC.

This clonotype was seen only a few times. The CDR3 DNA reads TGTGCCAGCAGCCAAGAGGCGGGCATTGGCTACACCTTC. Amino acid sequence: CASSQEAGIGYTF. This sequence joins TRBV3-1 and TRBJ1-2; D not resolved. V was cut by 0 bases and J by 7 bases, with 9 bases left in between. The germline V gene encodes CDR1 LGHDT and CDR2 YNNKEL (reference sequence). The CDR3 has 13 amino acids.

The CDR3 sequence: CASSPSGEWGNEQFF. CDR3 DNA sequence: TGTGCCAGCAGCCCCTCTGGGGAGTGGGGCAATGAGCAGTTCTTC. The V gene is TRBV9, the J gene TRBJ2-1; D perhaps matches TRBD2 (5 bases). V shed 4 bases and J shed 6 bases, with 17 bases lying between them. Germline loops: CDR1 SGDLS, CDR2 YYNGEE. The CDR3 covers 15 residues.

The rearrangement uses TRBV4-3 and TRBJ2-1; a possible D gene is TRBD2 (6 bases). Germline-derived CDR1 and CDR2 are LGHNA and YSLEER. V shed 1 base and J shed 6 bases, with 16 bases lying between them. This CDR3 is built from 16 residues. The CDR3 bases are TGCGCCAGCAGCCAAGGTGGTGGGAGGAGGGGCAATGAGCAGTTCTTC. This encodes CASSQGGGRRGNEQFF.

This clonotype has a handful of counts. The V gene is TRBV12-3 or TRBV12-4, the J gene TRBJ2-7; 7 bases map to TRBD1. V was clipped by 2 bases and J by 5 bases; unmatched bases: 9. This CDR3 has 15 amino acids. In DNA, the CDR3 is TGTGCCAGCAGTTTAATGGCCAGGGGGTCCCACGAGCAGTACTTC. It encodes CASSLMARGSHEQYF.

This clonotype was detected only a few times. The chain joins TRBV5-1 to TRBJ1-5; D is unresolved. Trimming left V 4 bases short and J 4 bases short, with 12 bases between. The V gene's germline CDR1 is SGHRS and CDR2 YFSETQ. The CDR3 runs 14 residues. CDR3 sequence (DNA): TGCGCCAGCAGCGAAGACGGCGATAATCAGCCCCAGCATTTT. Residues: CASSEDGDNQPQHF. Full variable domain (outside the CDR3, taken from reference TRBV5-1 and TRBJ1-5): KAGVTQTPRYLIKTRGQQVTLSCSPISGHRSVSWYQQTPGQGLQFLFEYFSETQRNKGNFPGRFSGRQFSNSRSEMNVSTLELGDSALYLCASSEDGDNQPQHFGDGTRLSIL.

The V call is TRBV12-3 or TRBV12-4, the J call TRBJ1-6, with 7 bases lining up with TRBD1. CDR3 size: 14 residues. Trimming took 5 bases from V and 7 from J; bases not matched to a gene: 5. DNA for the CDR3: TGTGCCAGCAGTCTGACAGGGCTCAATTCACCCCTCCACTTT. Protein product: CASSLTGLNSPLHF.

Here the CDR3 reads CASSYSGAGGNEQFF. The CDR3, as DNA: TGTGCCAGCAGTTACTCAGGAGCGGGAGGAAATGAGCAGTTCTTC. The V and J genes are TRBV6-2 or TRBV6-3 and TRBJ2-1; 9 bases align to TRBD2. CDR1 is MNHEY, CDR2 SVGEGT, per germline. Trimming cost V 0 bases and J 7 bases; bases outside gene matches: 4. The length of the CDR3 is 15 residues.